Listed below are T cell receptor beta chains from one sample, sequenced in a study of beta chain features in type 1 diabetes. Sequencing was performed with immunoSEQ multiplex PCR; in TCRdb, only in-frame clones are kept and a portion is missing. Among about 250,000 clones listed, roughly a tenth were seen once. Sequenced input: naive CD4+ T cells from blood. The receptors shown here come from a man aged 25-40 years with type 1 diabetes. The CDR3 runs from the conserved cysteine through the conserved F or W. Fields, in order: clone size, D gene, J gene, V gene, CDR3 protein, CDR3 DNA. The D gene is left open where the match is weak. Clone size is not always given. Where it is, it says once, few, many or a class for expanded clones.

few | TRBD1 | TRBJ1-4 | TRBV4-1 | CASSPGTGGNVVEKLFF | TGCGCCAGCAGCCCGGGGACAGGGGGGAATGTCGTTGAAAAACTGTTTTTT
few | TRBD1 | TRBJ2-2 | TRBV18 | CASSRRDRQNTGELFF | TGTGCCAGCTCGCGTCGGGACAGACAGAACACCGGGGAGCTGTTTTTT
NA | NA | TRBJ1-1 | TRBV5-1 | CASSLYGQTNTEAFF | TGCGCCAGCAGCTTGTACGGACAGACGAACACTGAAGCTTTCTTT
few | TRBD1 | TRBJ1-2 | TRBV5-8 | CASRTGAGYGYTF | TGTGCCAGCAGGACAGGGGCCGGCTATGGCTACACCTTC
NA | TRBD2 | TRBJ2-1 | TRBV7-8 | CASSLVFSGEQFF | TGTGCCAGCAGCTTAGTGTTTAGCGGGGAGCAGTTCTTC
few | NA | TRBJ1-1 | TRBV29-1 | CSSDRLEAFF | TGCAGTTCGGACAGACTTGAAGCTTTCTTT
few | TRBD2 | TRBJ2-7 | TRBV4-1 | CASSQVVAGGLFYEQYF | TGCGCCAGCAGCCAAGTTGTAGCGGGGGGGCTTTTCTACGAGCAGTACTTC
few | NA | TRBJ2-7 | TRBV2 | CASRPDSDEQYF | TGTGCCAGCAGACCCGACAGCGACGAGCAGTACTTC
NA | NA | TRBJ2-7 | TRBV7-3 | CASSLGGSPYEQYF | TGTGCCAGCAGCTTAGGGGGGTCCCCCTACGAGCAGTACTTC
few | NA | TRBJ1-5 | TRBV6-5 | CASSYSGQGSQPQHF | TGTGCCAGCAGTTACTCTGGTCAGGGTAGTCAGCCCCAGCATTTT
NA | TRBD1 | TRBJ1-1 | TRBV2 | CASSATGKMNTEAFF | TGTGCCAGCAGTGCGACAGGGAAGATGAACACTGAAGCTTTCTTT
few | TRBD1 | TRBJ1-1 | TRBV7-9 | CASSNVQGSSEAFF | TGTGCCAGCAGCAACGTACAGGGGTCTTCTGAAGCTTTCTTT
few | NA | TRBJ2-3 | TRBV30 | CAWNGGPADTQYF | TGTGCCTGGAACGGGGGGCCCGCAGATACGCAGTATTTT
few | NA | TRBJ1-5 | TRBV6-4 | CASSVEGGNQPQHF | TGTGCCAGCAGTGTTGAGGGAGGAAATCAGCCCCAGCATTTT
NA | NA | TRBJ2-3 | TRBV9 | CASSVSEDTQYF | TGTGCCAGCAGCGTATCAGAAGATACGCAGTATTTT
NA | TRBD2 | TRBJ2-1 | TRBV5-1 | CASSFLAGGPNEQFF | TGCGCCAGCAGCTTCTTAGCGGGGGGGCCGAATGAGCAGTTCTTC
NA | TRBD2 | TRBJ2-5 | TRBV14 | CASSRQLAGQETQYF | TGTGCCAGCAGCCGTCAACTAGCGGGACAAGAGACCCAGTACTTC
NA | NA | TRBJ1-1 | TRBV4-2 | CASSKDGTLNTEAFF | TGTGCCAGCAGCAAGGACGGGACACTGAACACTGAAGCTTTCTTT
few | NA | TRBJ2-3 | TRBV15 | CATGPGVATDTQYF | TGTGCCACCGGACCGGGGGTTGCCACAGATACGCAGTATTTT
few | NA | TRBJ2-7 | TRBV7-9 | CASSPGVLRVAYDEQYF | TGTGCCAGCAGCCCCGGGGTCTTGCGAGTTGCGTACGACGAGCAGTACTTC
NA | NA | TRBJ2-1 | TRBV7-3 | CASSRGVSSYNEQFF | TGTGCCAGCAGCCGCGGGGTGAGCTCCTACAATGAGCAGTTCTTC
few | NA | TRBJ1-2 | TRBV2 | CASSEEGGYYGYTF | TGTGCCAGCAGTGAAGAGGGAGGGTACTATGGCTACACCTTC
NA | NA | TRBJ2-5 | TRBV2 | CASRRVETQYF | TGTGCCAGCAGGAGGGTGGAGACCCAGTACTTC
NA | TRBD1 | TRBJ1-1 | TRBV19 | CASSSTRGKAFF | TGTGCCAGTAGTTCGACCAGGGGGAAAGCTTTCTTT